One and the same sample provided the 27 T cell receptor beta chains below, sequenced in a study of T cell responses to AZD1222 COVID-19 vaccine. Assay used: immunoSEQ multiplex PCR; TCRdb lists only in-frame clones, some missing. The sample includes some 280,000 clones, roughly 93% of them seen just once. The sample here was peripheral blood, taken 28 days after the second AZD1222 dose. These receptors came from an adult who received the AZD1222 COVID-19 vaccine.

This sequence joins TRBV7-2 and TRBJ2-3; no firm D call. This CDR3 contains 15 residues. Germline CDR1 and CDR2: SGHTA and FQGNSA. Trimming pared 5 bases from V and 2 bases from J, leaving 14 bases between. The CDR3 region has the DNA TGTGCCAGCAGCCCTCGGGTTTCCTACACAGATACGCAGTATTTT. This translates into CASSPRVSYTDTQYF.

J is TRBJ2-7 and V is TRBV28, with 9 bases that match TRBD2. Germline V lookup: CDR1 MDHEN, CDR2 SYDVKM. The CDR3 loop spans 14 amino acids. Losses at the gene ends were 6 bases for V and 4 bases for J; bases not matched to a gene: 7. Here the CDR3 reads CASRAGLAQYEQYF. Here the CDR3 DNA reads TGTGCCAGCAGAGCGGGACTAGCACAATACGAGCAGTACTTC.

This sequence joins TRBV3-1 (or the pseudogene TRBV3-2) and TRBJ1-2, with unresolved D. CDR1 and CDR2 (germline): LGHDT, YNNKEL (reference sequence). CDR3 length: 14 residues. Trimming removed 4 bases from V and 1 base from J, with 10 bases in between. Here the CDR3 reads CASSPRAFNYGYTF. CDR3 DNA: TGTGCCAGCAGCCCCCGGGCCTTTAACTATGGCTACACCTTC.

V is TRBV6-5 and J is TRBJ1-1; D gene ambiguous. The V and J ends lost 6 bases and 7 bases respectively, with 18 bases between them. The CDR3 extends over 14 amino acids. Germline CDR1 and CDR2: MNHEY and SVGAGI. CDR3 DNA sequence: TGTGCCAGCAGCCCGCGGGAAGGGTTGGGTGAAGCTTTCTTT. Translated, it gives CASSPREGLGEAFF.

This chain uses TRBV15 with TRBJ2-7; D is possibly TRBD1 (6 bases). This CDR3 is 14 amino acids long. The germline V gene encodes CDR1 LNHNV and CDR2 YYDKDF (reference sequence). Trimming cost V 2 bases and J 3 bases, with 11 bases left between them. The DNA for the CDR3 is TGTGCCACCAGCAGACAGGGGTCAGGCTACGAGCAGTACTTC. This sequence encodes CATSRQGSGYEQYF.

The V call is TRBV5-6, the J call TRBJ1-2; D is unresolved. This CDR3 is built from 14 residues. CDR1 and CDR2 (germline): SGHDT, YYEEEE. V lost 4 bases and J lost 0, with 10 bases in between. CDR3 sequence reads: CASSKAGANYGYTF. The CDR3 DNA is TGTGCCAGCAGCAAGGCGGGAGCTAACTATGGCTACACCTTC.

CDR3 region: CASRRQYSGRNSPLHF. The CDR3 bases are TGCGCCAGCAGACGACAGTACTCCGGGCGGAATTCACCCCTCCACTTT. The gene calls are TRBV5-1 and TRBJ1-6; perhaps TRBD1 as D (5 bases). This CDR3 is 16 amino acids long. V was clipped by 5 bases and J by 7 bases, with 19 bases between them. Germline CDR1 is SGHRS and CDR2 is YFSETQ.

This sequence joins TRBV2 and TRBJ2-1, with D hard to call. Trimming took off 7 bases at V and 1 base at J, with 8 bases between the two ends. This CDR3 region has 13 residues. Germline CDR1 SNHLY, CDR2 FYNNEI. As DNA, the CDR3 is TGTGCCAGCACGCGGATTTCCTACAATGAGCAGTTCTTC. Protein product: CASTRISYNEQFF.

This clone appeared once. One end of the junction does not line up with germline, which may come from a read error. This chain connects TRBV7-9 to TRBJ2-7; 11 bases match TRBD2. CDR1 and CDR2 from the germline V gene are SEHNR and FQNEAQ (reference sequence). This CDR3 has 13 residues. For the CDR3, the DNA is TGTGCCAGCAGCATAGCGGGAGGGCCGTGGCAGTACTTC. This sequence encodes CASSIAGGPWQYF.

The genes are TRBV27 and TRBJ2-6, with D tentatively TRBD1 or TRBD2 (7 bases each). The CDR3 has 19 amino acids. V was clipped by 2 bases and J by 0 bases, with 17 bases between them. In germline, CDR1 is MNHEY, CDR2 SMNVEV (reference sequence). The CDR3 reads CASSLIFPGGDSGANVLTF. The CDR3 region has the DNA TGTGCCAGCAGTTTAATTTTCCCAGGGGGGGACTCTGGGGCCAACGTCCTGACTTTC.

The chain employs TRBV7-8 and TRBJ2-3; a possible D gene is TRBD1 (7 bases). V dropped 5 bases and J dropped 3 bases, with 12 bases sitting between them. CDR1 SGHVS and CDR2 FQNEAQ come from the germline V gene. CDR3 length: 14 amino acids. The CDR3 DNA follows: TGTGCCAGCAGCCTCAGGGGGAGGACAGATACGCAGTATTTT. This encodes CASSLRGRTDTQYF.

This chain connects TRBV5-4 to TRBJ2-7, with D perhaps TRBD2 (7 bases). The CDR3 spans 14 residues. Trimming left V 4 bases short and J 3 bases short, with 14 bases between. Germline values: CDR1 SGHNT, CDR2 YYREEE (reference sequence). The CDR3 bases are TGTGCCAGCAGCCAGAGGGGGGGCGGCTACGAGCAGTACTTC. This gives the protein CASSQRGGGYEQYF.

CDR3 coding DNA: TGTGCCAGCAGCTGGGACAGGGGAAGCAATCAGCCCCAGCATTTT. It yields the protein CASSWDRGSNQPQHF. This sequence joins TRBV2 and TRBJ1-5; 10 bases are shared with TRBD1. Germline-derived CDR1 and CDR2 are SNHLY and FYNNEI. The trim removed 6 bases at V and 1 base at J, leaving 3 bases unmatched. This CDR3 region has 15 residues.

In nucleotides, the CDR3 is TGTGCCAGCAGCCCGTCCGGACTTAATTCACCCCTCCACTTT. It specifies CASSPSGLNSPLHF. V and J are TRBV9 and TRBJ1-6; D is unresolved. Germline V gives CDR1 SGDLS, CDR2 YYNGEE. Between the trimmed V and J ends, which lost 4 bases and 6 bases, there was a span of 11 bases. CDR3 length: 14 residues.

The chain combines TRBV7-3 with TRBJ2-3; D is undetermined. This CDR3 is built from 15 residues. V lost 6 bases to trimming and J lost 2 bases, with 15 bases between them. The germline gives CDR1 SGHTA, CDR2 FQGTGA. CDR3 DNA: TGTGCCAGCAGTGTTGGCGGTCCTTACACAGATACGCAGTATTTT. Translating it yields CASSVGGPYTDTQYF.

The table lists this clone with a few counts. The gene calls are TRBV18 and TRBJ2-7; D unclear. Germline loops: CDR1 KGHSH, CDR2 LQKENI. The CDR3 has 15 amino acids. V shed 2 bases and J shed 2 bases, with 13 bases lying between them. CDR3 amino acids: CASSPTSLATYEQYF. Here the CDR3 DNA reads TGTGCCAGCTCACCAACGTCCCTCGCCACCTACGAGCAGTACTTC.

The chain links TRBV25-1 to TRBJ2-5, with 7 bases lining up with TRBD2. The CDR3 runs to 14 residues. V was clipped by 2 bases and J by 5 bases; unmatched bases: 5. The V gene's germline CDR1 is MGHDK and CDR2 SYGVNS. CDR3 sequence reads: CASSEGLVRETQYF. The CDR3 nucleotides are TGTGCCAGCAGTGAAGGACTAGTCAGGGAGACCCAGTACTTC.

The chain's CDR3 is CASSLSVGDQPQHF. The CDR3, as DNA: TGTGCCAGCAGCCTTTCGGTTGGCGATCAGCCCCAGCATTTT. The genes are TRBV3-1 (or the pseudogene TRBV3-2) and TRBJ1-5; the D is unclear. V shed 4 bases and J shed 5 bases, with 12 bases lying between them. CDR1 is LGHDT, CDR2 YNNKEL, per germline (reference sequence). This CDR3 region has 14 residues.

The V gene is TRBV2, the J gene TRBJ2-5; tentative D call: TRBD2 (5 bases). Trimming removed 3 bases at V and 5 bases at J, with 7 bases between. Germline V gene data show CDR1 as SNHLY and CDR2 as FYNNEI. The CDR3 length is 12 residues. The chain's CDR3 is CASSERVETQYF. The CDR3 DNA reads as TGTGCCAGCAGTGAGAGGGTTGAGACCCAGTACTTC. Filled out from reference TRBV2 and TRBJ2-5, the complete variable domain reads EPEVTQTPSHQVTQMGQEVILRCVPISNHLYFYWYRQILGQKVEFLVSFYNNEISEKSEIFDDQFSVERPDGSNFTLKIRSTKLEDSAMYFCASSERVETQYFGPGTRLLVL.

The V and J genes are TRBV28 and TRBJ1-4; D unresolved. V lost 2 bases and J lost 0, with 10 bases in between. The CDR3 totals 16 residues. CDR1 is MDHEN and CDR2 is SYDVKM in the germline V gene. The CDR3 DNA sequence: TGTGCCAGCAGTTTACCACTTTCTCCAACTAATGAAAAACTGTTTTTT. It translates to CASSLPLSPTNEKLFF. Based on the CDR3 plus reference TRBV28 and TRBJ1-4, the full variable domain is DVKVTQSSRYLVKRTGEKVFLECVQDMDHENMFWYRQDPGLGLRLIYFSYDVKMKEKGDIPEGYSVSREKKERFSLILESASTNQTSMYLCASSLPLSPTNEKLFFGSGTQLSVL.

This chain links TRBV28 with TRBJ1-6, with 9 bases matching TRBD1. Trimming at V came to 1 base and at J to 10 bases, leaving 11 bases not matched to a gene. Germline CDR1 and CDR2: MDHEN and SYDVKM. The CDR3 sequence is 17 residues long. The CDR3 reads CASSLFQGQGTGSPLHF. The CDR3 DNA sequence: TGTGCCAGCAGTTTATTCCAAGGACAGGGGACGGGATCACCCCTCCACTTT.

The V gene is TRBV5-6, the J gene TRBJ2-1; D unclear. The germline CDR1 and CDR2 sequences are SGHDT and YYEEEE. Trimming took 4 bases from V and 0 from J, leaving 14 bases between them. The CDR3 contains 16 residues. The CDR3 loop is CASSPSYSGSYNEQFF. CDR3 bases: TGTGCCAGCAGCCCGTCTTACTCGGGCTCCTACAATGAGCAGTTCTTC.

J is TRBJ1-1 and V is TRBV5-4; the match to TRBD1 covers 9 bases. V gave up 3 bases and J gave up 2 bases; unmatched junction bases: 8. CDR3 length equals 16 residues. Germline V gene sequence: CDR1 SGHNT, CDR2 YYREEE (reference sequence). CDR3 region: CASSYPRTGGNTEAFF. In nucleotides, the CDR3 is TGTGCCAGCAGCTACCCTCGAACAGGGGGCAACACTGAAGCTTTCTTT.

The CDR3 DNA reads as TGTGCCAGCAGCCCGGACAGGGAAGAGACCCAGTACTTC. It yields the protein CASSPDREETQYF. The chain is built from TRBV27 and TRBJ2-5; the match to TRBD1 covers 8 bases. This CDR3 contains 13 residues. V was clipped by 6 bases and J by 3 bases; unmatched bases: 3. Germline CDR1 MNHEY, CDR2 SMNVEV (reference sequence).

The gene calls are TRBV15 and TRBJ1-2; the D gene is possibly TRBD1 (5 bases). The V end was cut by 0 bases, the J end by 4 bases, with 9 bases between. The length of the CDR3 is 14 residues. Per germline, CDR1 LNHNV and CDR2 YYDKDF (reference sequence). The CDR3 sequence is CATSRDNRFYGYTF. The DNA of the CDR3 is TGTGCCACCAGCAGAGATAACAGGTTCTATGGCTACACCTTC.

The chain uses TRBV6-5 and TRBJ1-1; no definite D call. Trimming shortened V by 8 bases and J by 4 bases, and 11 bases separated the two germline ends. The CDR3 is 12 residues long. Germline CDR1 MNHEY, CDR2 SVGAGI. CDR3 sequence reads: CASRAPFTEAFF. The DNA of the CDR3 is TGTGCCAGCCGCGCACCTTTCACTGAAGCTTTCTTT.

This chain joins TRBV5-4 and TRBJ2-5; the D gene could be TRBD1 or TRBD2 (5 bases each). CDR1 is SGHNT and CDR2 is YYREEE in the germline V gene (reference sequence). This CDR3 has 16 residues. V lost 4 bases to trimming and J lost 5 bases, with 21 bases between them. The CDR3 loop is CASSTPRDQLGETQYF. The CDR3 DNA sequence: TGTGCCAGCAGCACCCCCCGGGACCAGTTAGGGGAGACCCAGTACTTC.